One sample yielded the 26 T cell receptor beta chains listed below, sequenced in a study of blood T cell repertoires in COVID-19. Assay used: immunoSEQ multiplex PCR; TCRdb lists only in-frame clones, some missing. There are 220,000 or so clones in the sample; 80% occur only once, and 4.5% to 7% lies in the top ten. Sequencing used peripheral blood. These receptors all come from a woman in her seventies with acute or convalescent COVID-19.

This sequence joins TRBV7-6 and TRBJ1-5; D call uncertain. Germline V lookup: CDR1 SGHVS, CDR2 FNYEAQ. The V end was cut by 5 bases, the J end by 2 bases, with 13 bases between. This CDR3 contains 15 residues. The CDR3 nucleotides read TGTGCCAGCAGCCCCGAGGTCCGGGGCAATCAGCCCCAGCATTTT. Amino acids: CASSPEVRGNQPQHF.

The gene calls are TRBV29-1 and TRBJ1-5, with D perhaps TRBD1 (6 bases). Germline CDR1 and CDR2: SQVTM and ANQGSEA. The CDR3 extends over 12 amino acids. Trimming removed 5 bases at V and 4 bases at J, with 9 bases between. CDR3 DNA sequence: TGCAGCGTTAAAAGGGGGAATCAGCCCCAGCATTTT. This encodes CSVKRGNQPQHF.

The chain combines TRBV18 with TRBJ2-1; weak D call: TRBD1 (5 bases). Per germline, CDR1 KGHSH and CDR2 LQKENI. Deletions cut 5 bases from V and 5 bases from J, with 13 bases between. This CDR3 has 14 residues. This CDR3 reads CASSKGVEDNEQFF. The CDR3 bases are TGTGCCAGCTCAAAAGGGGTAGAAGACAATGAGCAGTTCTTC.

This clone has just one count. The gene calls are TRBV19 and TRBJ1-5; no reliable D call. Germline V gene data show CDR1 as LNHDA and CDR2 as SQIVND (reference sequence). V lost 0 bases and J 1 base, leaving 10 bases between the germline ends. The CDR3 is 16 residues long. The CDR3 protein is CASSIDPWRSNQPQHF. The CDR3 DNA sequence: TGTGCCAGTAGTATAGATCCGTGGCGGAGCAATCAGCCCCAGCATTTT.

V gene TRBV10-3 combines with J gene TRBJ2-1; tentative D call: TRBD2 (6 bases). V lost 0 bases and J 1 base, leaving 10 bases between the germline ends. The CDR3 loop spans 16 amino acids. Germline CDR1 ENHRY, CDR2 SYGVKD. CDR3 sequence (DNA): TGTGCCATCAGTGAGTCGATGGGGGGTTCCTACAATGAGCAGTTCTTC. Its protein is CAISESMGGSYNEQFF.

This chain joins TRBV19 and TRBJ2-1, with D uncertain. Germline values: CDR1 LNHDA, CDR2 SQIVND (reference sequence). The germline V and J ends were trimmed by 5 bases and 0 bases, with 14 bases remaining between them. The CDR3 runs to 16 residues. Written as DNA, the CDR3 is TGTGCCAGTAGTCCCCAAGAACAGAGCTCCTACAATGAGCAGTTCTTC. Translation gives CASSPQEQSSYNEQFF.

The chain uses TRBV5-1 and TRBJ2-5; TRBD2 matches 11 bases. The CDR3 is 16 residues long. In germline, CDR1 is SGHRS, CDR2 YFSETQ. With 4 bases clipped from V and 2 bases from J, the junction kept 7 bases outside the gene matches. CDR3 residues: CASSPTSGKPQETQYF. CDR3 nucleotide sequence: TGCGCCAGCAGCCCGACTAGCGGGAAGCCTCAAGAGACCCAGTACTTC.

The chain is built from TRBV7-3 and TRBJ2-1, with TRBD2 identical over 9 bases. Trimming at V came to 0 bases and at J to 9 bases, leaving 6 bases not matched to a gene. This CDR3 region has 15 residues. The V gene's germline CDR1 is SGHTA and CDR2 FQGTGA. CDR3 amino acids: CASSLTSGSNAEQFF. The CDR3 DNA follows: TGTGCCAGCAGCTTAACTAGCGGGAGTAACGCTGAGCAGTTCTTC.

The chain carries TRBV24-1 and TRBJ2-3; 7 nucleotides agree with TRBD1. Germline trimming cut 4 bases from V and 2 bases from J; bases unmatched to any gene: 5. CDR3 length: 15 residues. Germline CDR1 is KGHDR and CDR2 is SFDVKD. The CDR3 protein is CATSEGTAHTDTQYF. The DNA for the CDR3 is TGTGCCACCAGTGAAGGGACAGCCCACACAGATACGCAGTATTTT.

The V and J genes are TRBV19 and TRBJ1-4; TRBD1 aligns across 8 bases. The CDR3 is made up of 13 amino acids. Per germline, CDR1 LNHDA and CDR2 SQIVND (reference sequence). The junction had 5 bases not matched to a gene; V was cut back by 6 bases and J by 8 bases. The CDR3 region has the DNA TGTGCCAGTAGCGACAGGGGAAGAGAAAAACTGTTTTTT. This codes for CASSDRGREKLFF.

This clone was found once. The chain uses TRBV3-1 (or the pseudogene TRBV3-2) and TRBJ1-4, with 8 nucleotides matching TRBD1. CDR1 is LGHDT and CDR2 is YNNKEL in the germline V gene (reference sequence). The CDR3 contains 14 residues. V shed 6 bases, J shed 6 bases, and the junction held 6 bases outside the gene matches. As DNA, the CDR3 is TGTGCCAGCAGGCCCCAGGACAGGGATGAAAAACTGTTTTTT. The encoded protein is CASRPQDRDEKLFF.

The genes are TRBV7-3 and TRBJ2-1, with D tentatively TRBD2 (5 bases). The ends were cut back, 1 base at V and 5 bases at J, with 6 bases in the middle. CDR3 length: 13 residues. Germline V gene sequence: CDR1 SGHTA, CDR2 FQGTGA. The DNA of the CDR3 is TGTGCCAGCAGCTTAAACGGGGACAATGAGCAGTTCTTC. Amino acids: CASSLNGDNEQFF.

The V call is TRBV28, the J call TRBJ1-5, with 11 nucleotides matching TRBD1. CDR3 length: 14 amino acids. Germline-derived CDR1 and CDR2 are MDHEN and SYDVKM. The V and J ends lost 7 bases and 5 bases, in that order; junction bases with no gene match: 4. The DNA for the CDR3 is TGTGCCAGCATTACGGGACAGGGGGATCAGCCCCAGCATTTT. Translated: CASITGQGDQPQHF.

V and J are TRBV7-3 and TRBJ2-3; 8 positions match TRBD2. This CDR3 has 21 residues. The germline gives CDR1 SGHTA, CDR2 FQGTGA. J lost 6 bases, V lost 0 bases, and 23 bases had no gene match. The CDR3 loop reads CASSLTETLVGGRPAADTQYF. For the CDR3, the DNA is TGTGCCAGCAGCTTAACTGAAACCCTCGTAGGCGGGAGGCCCGCCGCGGATACGCAGTATTTT. Together with reference TRBV7-3 and TRBJ2-3, the CDR3 gives the full variable domain: GAGVSQTPSNKVTEKGKYVELRCDPISGHTALYWYRQSLGQGPEFLIYFQGTGAADDSGLPNDRFFAVRPEGSVSTLKIQRTERGDSAVYLCASSLTETLVGGRPAADTQYFGPGTRLTVL.

The chain has TRBV19 and TRBJ2-1; weak D call: TRBD2 (6 bases). This CDR3 is 16 amino acids long. Trimming removed 7 bases from V and 3 bases from J, with 19 bases in between. The germline V gene has CDR1 LNHDA and CDR2 SQIVND (reference sequence). The CDR3 is CASKRASVSLYNEQFF. For the CDR3, the DNA is TGTGCCAGTAAGCGGGCCTCTGTATCTCTCTACAATGAGCAGTTCTTC.

The V call is TRBV5-6, the J call TRBJ2-5, with unresolved D. V was pared by 5 bases and J by 2 bases, with 10 bases between. Germline V lookup: CDR1 SGHDT, CDR2 YYEEEE. The CDR3 is made up of 13 amino acids. The CDR3 bases are TGTGCCAGCAGTTCGGAACAGCAAGAGACCCAGTACTTC. This gives the protein CASSSEQQETQYF.

This chain connects TRBV24-1 to TRBJ2-1; D gene uncertain. The germline CDR1 and CDR2 sequences are KGHDR and SFDVKD. With 5 bases removed from V and 6 bases from J, the gap between germline ends came to 16 bases. The CDR3 loop spans 15 amino acids. CDR3 protein: CATSGTGSGGNEQFF. CDR3 nucleotides: TGTGCCACCAGTGGTACCGGGTCCGGCGGCAATGAGCAGTTCTTC.

The table lists this clone with a count of one. Other nucleotide sequences from this sample produce the same CDR3. The chain couples TRBV28 to TRBJ2-3; 10 bases line up with TRBD2. CDR3 size: 15 residues. Germline trimming cut 4 bases from V and 1 base from J; bases unmatched to any gene: 2. In germline, CDR1 is MDHEN, CDR2 SYDVKM. CDR3 DNA sequence: TGTGCCAGCAGTTCCCTAGCGGGAGGCACAGATACGCAGTATTTT. This encodes CASSSLAGGTDTQYF.

This chain connects TRBV5-1 to TRBJ2-3, with no clear D. V dropped 0 bases and J dropped 0 bases, with 8 bases sitting between them. Germline lookup yields CDR1 SGHRS and CDR2 YFSETQ. The CDR3 totals 15 residues. In DNA, the CDR3 is TGCGCCAGCAGCTTGGATGGTCAGAGCACAGATACGCAGTATTTT. Encoded protein: CASSLDGQSTDTQYF.

V usage is TRBV6-4 and J usage is TRBJ2-1; D remains ambiguous. The germline V gene has CDR1 MRHNA and CDR2 SNTAGT. CDR3 size: 13 residues. The V and J ends lost 2 bases and 3 bases respectively, with 5 bases between them. The CDR3 loop is CASSDQDYNEQFF. CDR3 DNA: TGTGCCAGCAGTGACCAGGACTACAATGAGCAGTTCTTC.

The genes are TRBV3-1 (or the pseudogene TRBV3-2) and TRBJ2-3; weak D call: TRBD2 (5 bases). The CDR3 covers 13 residues. The germline V gene has CDR1 LGHDT and CDR2 YNNKEL (reference sequence). V gave up 4 bases and J gave up 4 bases, with 9 bases separating them. The CDR3 region is CASSPGWADTQYF. As DNA, the CDR3 is TGTGCCAGCAGCCCGGGGTGGGCAGATACGCAGTATTTT.

The chain recombines TRBV7-2 with TRBJ1-1, with D possibly matching TRBD1 (5 bases). V lost 4 bases, J lost 0 bases, and 9 bases lay in between. Germline CDR1 is SGHTA and CDR2 is FQGNSA. The CDR3 is made up of 14 amino acids. The CDR3 here is CASSSQVLNTEAFF. As DNA, the CDR3 is TGTGCCAGCAGCTCACAGGTGTTGAACACTGAAGCTTTCTTT.

The chain carries TRBV7-2 and TRBJ2-7; D may be TRBD2 (5 bases). CDR3 length: 13 residues. CDR1 and CDR2 (germline): SGHTA, FQGNSA. Trimming cost V 4 bases and J 7 bases, with 14 bases left between them. CDR3 sequence: CASSSRARGEQYF. In DNA form, the CDR3 reads TGTGCCAGCAGCTCCCGGGCCAGAGGGGAGCAGTACTTC.

The J gene is TRBJ2-1, the V gene TRBV3-1 (or the pseudogene TRBV3-2); a possible D gene is TRBD1 (6 bases). Between the trimmed V and J ends, which lost 3 bases and 12 bases, there was a span of 15 bases. Germline CDR1 reads LGHDT; CDR2 reads YNNKEL (reference sequence). The CDR3 sequence is 13 residues long. The CDR3 DNA reads as TGTGCCAGCAGCCAGACGGAGGAGACAGGGCAGTTCTTC. It translates to CASSQTEETGQFF.

The rearrangement joins TRBV6-5 to TRBJ2-1, with 10 bases fitting TRBD2. The CDR3 runs to 15 residues. The J segment lost 4 bases and the V segment lost 6 bases, leaving 6 bases of the junction unmatched. Germline CDR1 and CDR2: MNHEY and SVGAGI. CDR3: CASRLAGVAYNEQFF. In DNA form, the CDR3 reads TGTGCCAGCAGGCTAGCGGGAGTCGCTTACAATGAGCAGTTCTTC.

The chain joins TRBV7-3 to TRBJ2-5, with D maybe TRBD2 (6 bases). The CDR3 runs 14 residues. Germline CDR1 reads SGHTA; CDR2 reads FQGTGA. V lost 2 bases and J lost 4, with 11 bases in between. The CDR3 region is CASSLGGSGETQYF. The CDR3 DNA reads as TGTGCCAGCAGCTTAGGAGGGTCAGGAGAGACCCAGTACTTC.